These T cell receptor beta chains were read from a single sample in a study of blood T cell repertoires in COVID-19. Repertoires were generated with immunoSEQ multiplex PCR, while TCRdb's copy carries only in-frame clones and drops some. This sample has 400,000 or so clones, with less than 95% found just once. The specimen was PBMCs or T cells enriched from blood (not recorded which). The receptors originated from a man between 18 and 35 years old who had recovered from COVID-19. Both conserved end residues are part of each CDR3. Each record gives: clone size, J gene, V gene, CDR3 protein. Not all rows give a size; the values are once, few, many and, for expanded clones, a class.

- TRBJ1-6 TRBV6-1 CASSESRYNSPLHF
- TRBJ1-1 TRBV5-1 CASSLGMTGWGNTEAFF
- TRBJ1-5 TRBV10-3 CAISRDRGFQPQHF
- TRBJ2-3 TRBV7-8 CASSLTGTGTDTQYF
- TRBJ1-2 TRBV4-2 CASSQDPRNYGYTF
- TRBJ2-7 TRBV28 CASRTATAMGYEQYF
- TRBJ1-3 TRBV28 CASSLTAGGNTIYF
few TRBJ2-3 TRBV18 CASSPETGYTDTQYF
once TRBJ1-4 TRBV18 CASSSQRASEGEKLFF
- TRBJ1-5 TRBV24-1 CATSDSKGPQPQHF
- TRBJ2-5 TRBV4-1 CASSQEYRDYETQYF
- TRBJ2-1 TRBV11-2 CASSTRGNEQFF
- TRBJ2-1 TRBV19 CASSIRNEQFF
- TRBJ2-7 TRBV27 CASSLIRGAVPSYEQYF
- TRBJ1-6 TRBV7-9 CASSPQGGISPLHF
- TRBJ1-5 TRBV30 CAWSSYDQPQHF
- TRBJ2-6 TRBV3-1/TRBV3-2 CASSRRRGGAGANVLTF
- TRBJ2-3 TRBV5-1 CASSSGTDTQYF
- TRBJ1-2 TRBV13 CASSSTGGYGYTF
- TRBJ2-3 TRBV4-1 CASTAVGLAGADTQYF
- TRBJ2-2 TRBV2 CASSDWTTRELFF
- TRBJ2-1 TRBV28 CASIHRGGRDNEQFF
- TRBJ2-5 TRBV15 CATSRWTSGRGETQYF
- TRBJ1-3 TRBV5-1 CASSLDRVGNTIYF
- TRBJ1-2 TRBV11-2 CASTAGSHTVRPYGYTF
- TRBJ1-1 TRBV10-3 CAISEGGSMNTEAFF
- TRBJ1-1 TRBV19 CASSQEAVMNTEAFF
- TRBJ1-4 TRBV2 CASRGDSYNEKLFF
- TRBJ1-1 TRBV18 CASSSGTGEGNTEAFF
- TRBJ2-5 TRBV5-1 CASSWTGLAGAQETQYF
- TRBJ1-5 TRBV2 CASRRGQGSLQPQHF
once TRBJ1-1 TRBV4-2 CASSPLPRGGDTEAFF
- TRBJ1-1 TRBV19 CASSRGGRAEAFF
- TRBJ1-1 TRBV7-8 CASSLGHRGVDTEAFF
few TRBJ1-4 TRBV6-1 CASSDLERVPEKLFF
- TRBJ2-3 TRBV29-1 CSVERVTGDTQYF
- TRBJ1-4 TRBV11-2 CASSFMAKGEKLFF
- TRBJ2-7 TRBV30 CAWGYSYEQYF
- TRBJ2-7 TRBV18 CASSPGLAGSYEQYF
- TRBJ2-1 TRBV5-1 CASSPGGRNYNEQFF
- TRBJ2-7 TRBV11-2 CASSPTGGSYEQYF
- TRBJ2-1 TRBV19 CASSRTRAEQFF
- TRBJ1-1 TRBV3-1/TRBV3-2 CASSQGPTGSTEAFF
- TRBJ1-2 TRBV10-1 CASSGTGTNYGYTF
- TRBJ2-7 TRBV5-1 CASSMTGTGTYEQYF
- TRBJ1-1 TRBV11-2 CASSLNARFGTEAFF
- TRBJ1-2 TRBV5-4 CASSLVGQHYGYTF
- TRBJ1-1 TRBV19 CASSIDPSTGLTEAFF
- TRBJ1-3 TRBV5-1 CASSPINQGSGNTIYF
- TRBJ1-1 TRBV18 CASAGTGGIGTEAFF
once TRBJ2-5 TRBV14 CASSHGIGTQYF
- TRBJ2-1 TRBV27 CASSFEGGSYNEQFF